The entry below describes one T cell receptor (beta chain). The data were produced by immunoSEQ multiplex PCR, yet TCRdb's version contains in-frame clones alone and is incomplete. The sample includes about 240,000 clones, roughly 83% seen only once; the top ten take over 8%. V was pared by 5 bases and J by 1 base, with 12 bases of the junction left unmatched. Germline V gene data show CDR1 as SGHDT and CDR2 as YYEEEE. CDR3 length: 17 residues. These data belong to a study of blood T cell repertoires in COVID-19. This sequence joins TRBV5-6 and TRBJ2-3, with TRBD2 identical over 8 bases. The receptor was derived from a woman over 75 with acute or convalescent COVID-19. The sample was peripheral blood. CDR3 DNA: TGTGCCAGCAGGGTAGCGGGGATGGATGGTGGCACAGATACGCAGTATTTT. Translated: CASRVAGMDGGTDTQYF.